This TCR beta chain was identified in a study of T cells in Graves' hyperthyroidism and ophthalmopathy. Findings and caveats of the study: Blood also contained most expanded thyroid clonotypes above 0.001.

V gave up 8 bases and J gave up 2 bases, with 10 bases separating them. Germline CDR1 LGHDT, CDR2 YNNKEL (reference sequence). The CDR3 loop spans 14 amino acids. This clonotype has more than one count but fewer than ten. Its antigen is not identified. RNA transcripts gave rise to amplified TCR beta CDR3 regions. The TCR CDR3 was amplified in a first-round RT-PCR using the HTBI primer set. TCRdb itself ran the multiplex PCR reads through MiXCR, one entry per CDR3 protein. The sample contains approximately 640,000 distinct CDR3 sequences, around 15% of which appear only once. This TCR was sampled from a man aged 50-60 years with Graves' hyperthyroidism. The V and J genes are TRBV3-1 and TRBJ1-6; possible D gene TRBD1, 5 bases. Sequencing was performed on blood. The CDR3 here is CASQGVTYNSPLHF. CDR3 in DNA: TGTGCCAGCCAAGGGGTCACCTATAATTCACCCCTCCACTTT.